The present entry profiles one TCR beta chain with its context. Each gene name is a mouse one. The CDR3 goes on 1 residue after the read ends, and that part is filled in from the germline J gene. The data were obtained in a study of tissue T cells after allogeneic stem cell transplantation. Repertoires were generated with immunoSEQ multiplex PCR, while TCRdb's copy carries only in-frame clones and drops some. The sample includes some 47,000 clones, around 66% seen only once; the top ten take 0.55%. The ends were cut back, 1 base at V and 6 bases at J, with 1 base in the middle. CDR1 is NNHNN and CDR2 is SYGAGS in the germline V gene (reference sequence). CDR3 length equals 11 residues.

The V call is TRBV13-2, the J call TRBJ1-4; D unclear. Sequenced material: sorted cells pooled from one or two spleens. This receptor was taken from a pool of C57BL/6 mice in good health. The CDR3 DNA, read in part, is TGTGCCAGCGGTGATTACGAAAGATTATTT. Its protein product is CASGDYERLF. The CDR3 in full is CASGDYERLFF.